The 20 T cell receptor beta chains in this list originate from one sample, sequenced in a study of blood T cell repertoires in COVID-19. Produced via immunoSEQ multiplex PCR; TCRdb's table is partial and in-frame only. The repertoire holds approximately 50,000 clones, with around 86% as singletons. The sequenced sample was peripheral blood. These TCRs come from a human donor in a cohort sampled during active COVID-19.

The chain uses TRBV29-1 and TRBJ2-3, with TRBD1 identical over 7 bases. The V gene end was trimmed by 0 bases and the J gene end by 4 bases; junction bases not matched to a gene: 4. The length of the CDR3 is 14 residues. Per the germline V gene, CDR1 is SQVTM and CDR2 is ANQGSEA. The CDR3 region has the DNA TGCAGCGTTGAAGATTCCCAGGGGGCAGATACGCAGTATTTT. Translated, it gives CSVEDSQGADTQYF.

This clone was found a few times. DNA for the CDR3: TGTGCCACCAGCAGAGCCGGCGGGGAGCTGTTTTTT. Its translation is CATSRAGGELFF. The chain joins TRBV15 to TRBJ2-2; the D is unclear. Between the trimmed V and J ends, which lost 1 base and 7 bases, there was a span of 4 bases. CDR3 length: 12 residues. From germline, CDR1 is LNHNV and CDR2 YYDKDF (reference sequence).

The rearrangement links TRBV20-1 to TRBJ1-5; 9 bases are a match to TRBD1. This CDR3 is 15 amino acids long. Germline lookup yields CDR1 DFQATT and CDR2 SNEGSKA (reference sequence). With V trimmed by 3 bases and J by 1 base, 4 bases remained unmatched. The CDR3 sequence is CSASGDRVSNQPQHF. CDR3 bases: TGCAGTGCTAGTGGGGACAGGGTGAGCAATCAGCCCCAGCATTTT.

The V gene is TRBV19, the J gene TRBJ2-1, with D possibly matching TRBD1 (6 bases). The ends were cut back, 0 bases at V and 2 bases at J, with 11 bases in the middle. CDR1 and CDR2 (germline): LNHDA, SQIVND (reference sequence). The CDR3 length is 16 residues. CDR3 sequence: CASSIDPQGTYNEQFF. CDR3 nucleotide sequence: TGTGCCAGTAGTATAGATCCGCAGGGGACCTACAATGAGCAGTTCTTC. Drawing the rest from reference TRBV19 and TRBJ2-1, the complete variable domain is DGGITQSPKYLFRKEGQNVTLSCEQNLNHDAMYWYRQDPGQGLRLIYYSQIVNDFQKGDIAEGYSVSREKKESFPLTVTSAQKNPTAFYLCASSIDPQGTYNEQFFGPGTRLTVL.

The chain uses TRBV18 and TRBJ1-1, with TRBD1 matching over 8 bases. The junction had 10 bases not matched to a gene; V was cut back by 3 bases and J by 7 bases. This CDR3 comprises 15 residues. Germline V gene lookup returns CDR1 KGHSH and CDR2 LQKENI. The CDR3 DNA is TGTGCCAGCTCACCTCGTTGGGACAGGAATTTTGAAGCTTTCTTT. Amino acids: CASSPRWDRNFEAFF.

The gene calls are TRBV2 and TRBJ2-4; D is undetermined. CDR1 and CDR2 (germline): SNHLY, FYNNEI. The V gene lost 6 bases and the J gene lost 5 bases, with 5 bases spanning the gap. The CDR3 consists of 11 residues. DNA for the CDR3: TGTGCCAGCAGAGGAGAAAACATTCAGTACTTC. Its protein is CASRGENIQYF.

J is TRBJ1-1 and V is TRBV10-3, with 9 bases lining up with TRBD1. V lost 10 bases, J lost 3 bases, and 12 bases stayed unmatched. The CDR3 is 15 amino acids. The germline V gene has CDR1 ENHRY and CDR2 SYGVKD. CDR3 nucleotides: TGTGCCACCAGAGGGACAGGGCCTTGGGACACTGAAGCTTTCTTT. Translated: CATRGTGPWDTEAFF.

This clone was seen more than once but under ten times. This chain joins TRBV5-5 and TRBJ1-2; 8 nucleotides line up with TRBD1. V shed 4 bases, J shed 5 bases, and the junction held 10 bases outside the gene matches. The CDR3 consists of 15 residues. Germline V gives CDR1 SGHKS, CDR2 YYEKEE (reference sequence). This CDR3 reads CASSLTMGQEYGYTF. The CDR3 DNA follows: TGTGCCAGCAGCCTAACCATGGGACAGGAGTATGGCTACACCTTC. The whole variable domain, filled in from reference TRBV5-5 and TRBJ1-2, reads DAGVTQSPTHLIKTRGQQVTLRCSPISGHKSVSWYQQVLGQGPQFIFQYYEKEERGRGNFPDRFSARQFPNYSSELNVNALLLGDSALYLCASSLTMGQEYGYTFGSGTRLTVV.

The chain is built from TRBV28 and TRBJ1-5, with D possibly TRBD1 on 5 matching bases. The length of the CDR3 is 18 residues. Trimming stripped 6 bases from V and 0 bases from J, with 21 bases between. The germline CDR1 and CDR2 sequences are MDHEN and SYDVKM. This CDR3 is CASSHSQGLGSSNQPQHF. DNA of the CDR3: TGTGCCAGCAGCCACTCCCAGGGCCTCGGATCTAGCAATCAGCCCCAGCATTTT.

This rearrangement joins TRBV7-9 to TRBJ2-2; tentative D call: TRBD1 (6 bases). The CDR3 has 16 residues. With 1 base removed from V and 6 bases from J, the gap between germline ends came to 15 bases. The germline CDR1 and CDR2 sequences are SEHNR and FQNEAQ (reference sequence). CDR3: CASSLGIQQGAGELFF. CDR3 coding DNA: TGTGCCAGCAGCTTAGGGATACAACAGGGAGCCGGGGAGCTGTTTTTT.

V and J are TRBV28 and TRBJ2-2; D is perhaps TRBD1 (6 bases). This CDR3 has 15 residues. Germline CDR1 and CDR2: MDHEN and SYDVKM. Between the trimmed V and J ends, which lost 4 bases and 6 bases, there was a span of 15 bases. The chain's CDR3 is CASSSTGIVAGELFF. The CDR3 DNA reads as TGTGCCAGCAGTTCGACAGGCATAGTGGCCGGGGAGCTGTTTTTT.

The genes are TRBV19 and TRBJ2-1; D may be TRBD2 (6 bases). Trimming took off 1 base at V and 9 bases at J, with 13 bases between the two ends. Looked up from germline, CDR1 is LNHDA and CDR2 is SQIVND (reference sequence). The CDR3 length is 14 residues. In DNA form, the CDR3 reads TGTGCCAGTAGTATAGTCGGGGGAGAGGGTGAGCAGTTCTTC. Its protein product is CASSIVGGEGEQFF.

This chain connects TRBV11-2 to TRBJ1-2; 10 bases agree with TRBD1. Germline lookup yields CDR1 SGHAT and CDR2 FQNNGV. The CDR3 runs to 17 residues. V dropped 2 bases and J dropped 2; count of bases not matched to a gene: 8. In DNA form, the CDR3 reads TGTGCCAGCAGCTTAAGAGGTGGGACAGGGGAAAACTATGGCTACACCTTC. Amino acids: CASSLRGGTGENYGYTF.

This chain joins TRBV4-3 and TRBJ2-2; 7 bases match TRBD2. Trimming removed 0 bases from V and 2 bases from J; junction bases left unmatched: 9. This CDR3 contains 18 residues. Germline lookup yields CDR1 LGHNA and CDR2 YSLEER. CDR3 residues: CASSQERLAAINTGELFF. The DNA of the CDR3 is TGCGCCAGCAGCCAAGAGCGTCTAGCGGCTATAAACACCGGGGAGCTGTTTTTT.

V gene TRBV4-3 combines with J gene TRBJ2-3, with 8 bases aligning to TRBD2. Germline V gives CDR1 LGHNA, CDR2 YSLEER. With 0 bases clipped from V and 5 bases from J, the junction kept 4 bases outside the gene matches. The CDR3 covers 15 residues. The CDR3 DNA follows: TGCGCCAGCAGCCAAGAAACTAGCGGAATAGATACGCAGTATTTT. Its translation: CASSQETSGIDTQYF.

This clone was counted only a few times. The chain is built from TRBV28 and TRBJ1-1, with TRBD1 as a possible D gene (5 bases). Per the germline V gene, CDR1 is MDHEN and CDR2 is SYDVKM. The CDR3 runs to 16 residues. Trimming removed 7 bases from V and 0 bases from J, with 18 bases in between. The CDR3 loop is CASTLGRGLLNTEAFF. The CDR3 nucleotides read TGTGCCAGCACCCTGGGGAGGGGACTATTGAACACTGAAGCTTTCTTT.

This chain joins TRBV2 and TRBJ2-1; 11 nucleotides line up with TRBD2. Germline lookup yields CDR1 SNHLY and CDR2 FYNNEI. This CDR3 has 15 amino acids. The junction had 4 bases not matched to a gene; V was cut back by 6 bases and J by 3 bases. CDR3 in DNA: TGTGCCAGCAGCGCCGGGACTAGCGGCTACAATGAGCAGTTCTTC. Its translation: CASSAGTSGYNEQFF.

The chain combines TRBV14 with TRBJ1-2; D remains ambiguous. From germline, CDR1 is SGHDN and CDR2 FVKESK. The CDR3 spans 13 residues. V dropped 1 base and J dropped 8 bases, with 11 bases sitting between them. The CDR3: CASSQGALAGYTF. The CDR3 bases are TGTGCCAGCAGCCAAGGCGCCCTTGCCGGCTACACCTTC.

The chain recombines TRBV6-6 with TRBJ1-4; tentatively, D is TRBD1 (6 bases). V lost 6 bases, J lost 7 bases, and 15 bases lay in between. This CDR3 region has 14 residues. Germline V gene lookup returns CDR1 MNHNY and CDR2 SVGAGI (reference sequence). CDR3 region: CASRGTGRGEKLFF. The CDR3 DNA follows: TGTGCCAGCAGGGGAACAGGGCGCGGTGAAAAACTGTTTTTT.

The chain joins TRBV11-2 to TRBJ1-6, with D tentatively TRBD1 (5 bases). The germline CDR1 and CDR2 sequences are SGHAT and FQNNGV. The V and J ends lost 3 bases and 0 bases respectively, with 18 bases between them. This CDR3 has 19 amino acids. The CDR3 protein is CASSLGGRSASSYNSPLHF. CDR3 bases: TGTGCCAGCAGCTTGGGGGGTCGGAGTGCCAGCTCCTATAATTCACCCCTCCACTTT.